A single sample is the source of the 14 T cell receptor beta chains below, sequenced in a study of regulatory T cells in long-lasting Graves disease. Time point indicated: newly diagnosed GD, antithyroid drugs for less than 3 months. Extracted RNA from PBMCs served as the source of the TCR library. HTBI primers from iRepertoire and Arm-PCR of CDR3 regions yielded the TCR beta libraries. Via MiXCR, TCRdb re-called the multiplex PCR reads, giving one row per CDR3 protein. The sample carries fewer than 650,000 distinct CDR3 sequences, around 17% recorded once. The same sample was also used in a study of T cells in Graves' hyperthyroidism and ophthalmopathy.

This sample comprised peripheral blood mononuclear cells (PBMCs), obtained at new diagnosis, from a patient treated with antithyroid drugs. Source of these receptors: a woman aged 25-40 years with Graves disease.

This rearrangement joins TRBV5-6 to TRBJ2-1, with D possibly matching TRBD2 (6 bases). Germline CDR1 and CDR2: SGHDT and YYEEEE. The CDR3 contains 14 residues. Trimming took 5 bases from V and 13 from J, leaving 22 bases between them. The CDR3 DNA follows: TGTGCCAGCAGTCCGGAGGGGCGGAAGGGTGGACAGTTCTTC. This codes for CASSPEGRKGGQFF.

About this clonotype itself: This could be a read error, since a much larger clone is one nucleotide away. The chain joins TRBV11-2 to TRBJ2-7; TRBD2 is a possible D gene (6 bases). Deletions cut 4 bases from V and 6 bases from J, with 19 bases between. The CDR3 has 15 amino acids. The V gene's germline CDR1 is SGHAT and CDR2 FQNNGV. This chain's CDR3 is CASSSGLDPLSEQYF. CDR3 nucleotides: TGTGCCAGCAGCTCGGGACTTGACCCCCTCTCCGAGCAGTACTTC.

This clonotype turned up a few times. Germline is not matched at one junction end, which may reflect a read error. V and J are TRBV6-2 or TRBV6-3 and TRBJ2-7; TRBD1 might be the D (6 bases). Per the germline V gene, CDR1 is MNHEY and CDR2 is SVGEGT. This CDR3 region has 13 residues. The CDR3, as DNA: TGTGCCAGCAGTTTCTGGGGGCCCTACGAGCAATACTTC. As protein: CASSFWGPYEQYF.

This clonotype was observed at least ten times. The J gene is TRBJ2-3, the V gene TRBV9, with D unresolved. Germline CDR1 SGDLS, CDR2 YYNGEE. V was shortened by 3 bases and J by 6 bases, with 14 bases between the two germline ends. CDR3 size: 14 residues. In DNA form, the CDR3 reads TGTGCCAGCAGCGCGAGGAGCCCCGCGGATACGCAGTATTTT. Translating it yields CASSARSPADTQYF.

This clonotype was seen more than once but under ten times. The chain couples TRBV18 to TRBJ1-1, with a tentative D call TRBD1 (5 bases). Germline lookup yields CDR1 KGHSH and CDR2 LQKENI. Trimming left V 6 bases short and J 6 bases short, with 17 bases between. The CDR3 extends over 14 amino acids. For the CDR3, the DNA is TGTGCCAGCTCTGACGCGTGGGGGAGTCCTGAAGCTTTCTTT. It is translated as CASSDAWGSPEAFF.

This chain joins TRBV6-2 or TRBV6-3 and TRBJ2-6; a possible D gene is TRBD1 (7 bases). CDR1 is MNHEY and CDR2 is SVGEGT in the germline V gene. Trimming stripped 4 bases from V and 0 bases from J, with 16 bases between. CDR3 length equals 18 residues. CDR3 DNA sequence: TGTGCCAGCAGTTCTCGGGGGACAGAGCGCTCTGGGGCCAACGTCCTGACTTTC. This encodes CASSSRGTERSGANVLTF.

The rearrangement links TRBV18 to TRBJ1-5; D call uncertain. CDR1 is KGHSH, CDR2 LQKENI, per germline. Trimming stripped 5 bases from V and 0 bases from J, with 8 bases between. CDR3 size: 14 residues. The CDR3 nucleotides read TGTGCCAGCTCAAGGACCCCTAGCAATCAGCCCCAGCATTTT. As protein: CASSRTPSNQPQHF.

This clonotype was detected many times. For the CDR3, the DNA is TGCAGTGCTTACTCTAGCGGGAACTACCCCTACGAGCAGTACTTC. Amino acids: CSAYSSGNYPYEQYF. This chain links TRBV20-1 with TRBJ2-7; TRBD2 matches 9 bases. Germline CDR1 reads DFQATT; CDR2 reads SNEGSKA (reference sequence). This CDR3 spans 15 amino acids. J was trimmed by 2 bases and V by 5 bases; bases with no gene match: 10.

This clonotype was detected many times. V gene TRBV28 combines with J gene TRBJ1-6; TRBD1 agrees at 7 bases. The CDR3 loop spans 13 amino acids. Germline V gene sequence: CDR1 MDHEN, CDR2 SYDVKM. V lost 9 bases and J lost 7; bases outside the gene matches: 6. Here the CDR3 reads CASYRDRNSPLHF. CDR3 in DNA: TGTGCCAGTTATCGGGACAGAAATTCACCCCTCCACTTT.

The chain employs TRBV12-3 or TRBV12-4 and TRBJ2-4, with D possibly being TRBD1 (6 bases). The CDR3 extends over 13 amino acids. The V end lost 10 bases, the J end lost 3 bases, and 13 bases lay between the germline ends. CDR3 region: CATSKGVKNIQYF. CDR3 DNA: TGTGCCACCTCTAAGGGGGTCAAAAACATTCAGTACTTC.

A remark on this clonotype: A much larger clone lies one base from this, so it may be a read error. J is TRBJ2-1 and V is TRBV27; D not certain. Germline V gene sequence: CDR1 MNHEY, CDR2 SMNVEV (reference sequence). The CDR3 loop spans 13 amino acids. Trimming cost V 5 bases and J 4 bases, with 9 bases left between them. The CDR3 region is CASSRLNYNEQFF. In DNA, the CDR3 is TGTGCCAGCAGTAGGCTAAATTACAATGAGCAGTTCTTC.

The J gene is TRBJ1-2, the V gene TRBV20-1; unclear D gene. The germline V gene encodes CDR1 DFQATT and CDR2 SNEGSKA (reference sequence). Between the trimmed V and J ends, which lost 4 bases and 3 bases, there was a span of 12 bases. CDR3 length: 13 amino acids. The CDR3 DNA is TGCAGTGCTACCACCGGGAGGTACTATGGCTACACCTTC. Residues: CSATTGRYYGYTF.

This clonotype was seen ten or more times. The CDR3 loop reads CASSLVGRGTDTQYF. The CDR3, as DNA: TGCGCCAGCAGCTTGGTGGGACGGGGCACAGATACGCAGTATTTT. The rearrangement joins TRBV5-1 to TRBJ2-3, with D perhaps matching TRBD1 or TRBD2 (5 bases each). Trimming shortened V by 0 bases and J by 1 base, and 9 bases separated the two germline ends. This CDR3 has 15 amino acids. Germline loops: CDR1 SGHRS, CDR2 YFSETQ. Combining the CDR3 with reference TRBV5-1 and TRBJ2-3 gives the whole variable domain KAGVTQTPRYLIKTRGQQVTLSCSPISGHRSVSWYQQTPGQGLQFLFEYFSETQRNKGNFPGRFSGRQFSNSRSEMNVSTLELGDSALYLCASSLVGRGTDTQYFGPGTRLTVL.

The sample holds many counts of this clonotype. This chain joins TRBV6-1 and TRBJ2-2; perhaps TRBD1 as D (6 bases). There are 17 residues in the CDR3. In germline, CDR1 is MNHNS, CDR2 SASEGT. The V end lost 10 bases, the J end lost 0 bases, and 21 bases lay between the germline ends. CDR3 bases: TGTGCCACCACCGGGACAACGCCGCGCACGAACACCGGGGAGCTGTTTTTT. This sequence encodes CATTGTTPRTNTGELFF.